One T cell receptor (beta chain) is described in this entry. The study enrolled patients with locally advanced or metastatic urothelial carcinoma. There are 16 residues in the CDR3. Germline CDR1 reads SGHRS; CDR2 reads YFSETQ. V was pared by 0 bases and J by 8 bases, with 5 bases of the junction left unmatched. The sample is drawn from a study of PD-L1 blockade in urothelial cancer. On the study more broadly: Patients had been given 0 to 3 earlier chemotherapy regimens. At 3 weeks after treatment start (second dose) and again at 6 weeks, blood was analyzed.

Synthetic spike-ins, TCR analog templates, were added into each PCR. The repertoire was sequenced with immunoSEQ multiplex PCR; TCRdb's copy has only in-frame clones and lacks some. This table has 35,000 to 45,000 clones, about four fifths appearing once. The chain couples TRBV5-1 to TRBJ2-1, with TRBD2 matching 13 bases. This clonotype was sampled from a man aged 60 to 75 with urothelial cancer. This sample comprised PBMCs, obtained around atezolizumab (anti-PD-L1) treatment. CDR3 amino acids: CASSLGGTSGIDEQFF. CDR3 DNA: TGCGCCAGCAGCTTGGGCGGGACTAGCGGGATCGATGAGCAGTTCTTC.